The 10 T cell receptor beta chains below all came from one sample that was sequenced in a study of molecular identifiers for immune sequencing clone quantification. TCRdb reprocessed the PCR reads via MiXCR and lists one record per CDR3 protein. This repertoire shows approximately 63,000 distinct CDR3 sequences, around 19% found once; its top ten account for more than 1.2%. The sequenced sample was naive CD8+ T cells from blood, with Jurkat cell RNA spiked in. Subset indicated: FACS-sorted CD8+CD4-CCR7+CD45RA+ naive T cells. The receptor source for this set is a human donor in good health. Some libraries in this study had Jurkat cell RNA spiked in.

At least ten counts were recorded for this clonotype. This chain uses TRBV10-1 with TRBJ1-6; D not resolved. The CDR3 has 13 amino acids. The germline V and J ends were trimmed by 4 bases and 9 bases, with 10 bases remaining between them. Germline CDR1 WNHNN, CDR2 SYGVQD (reference sequence). For the CDR3, the DNA is TGCGCCAGCAGTGTTTCGGGAAGTTCACCCCTCCACTTT. As protein: CASSVSGSSPLHF.

This clonotype was detected many times. The rearrangement uses TRBV2 and TRBJ1-5, with TRBD1 as a possible D gene (5 bases). V was trimmed by 4 bases and J by 5 bases, leaving 9 bases between them. The CDR3 is 13 residues long. CDR1 SNHLY and CDR2 FYNNEI come from the germline V gene. CDR3 protein: CASSAWGDQPQHF. The CDR3 region has the DNA TGTGCCAGCAGTGCGTGGGGCGATCAGCCCCAGCATTTT.

This clonotype was recorded many times. This chain links TRBV28 with TRBJ1-2; TRBD1 matches 10 bases. V lost 2 bases, J lost 3 bases, and 6 bases stayed unmatched. There are 16 residues in the CDR3. Germline V gene data show CDR1 as MDHEN and CDR2 as SYDVKM. CDR3 residues: CASSLSGTGAHYGYTF. The CDR3 region has the DNA TGTGCCAGCAGTTTAAGCGGGACAGGGGCGCACTATGGCTACACCTTC.

This chain connects TRBV29-1 to TRBJ2-1; D is ambiguous. The CDR3 has 13 amino acids. Germline assignment: CDR1 SQVTM and CDR2 ANQGSEA. V lost 8 bases to trimming and J lost 8 bases, with 19 bases between them. CDR3 DNA: TGCAGCATGGACGGCCTATTTACCGATGAGCAGTTCTTC. Translation: CSMDGLFTDEQFF.

There are many counts of this clonotype. The CDR3 here is CASSEYGGNQPQHF. The CDR3 region has the DNA TGTGCCAGCAGTGAATATGGGGGTAATCAGCCCCAGCATTTT. The chain couples TRBV25-1 to TRBJ1-5; D is possibly TRBD1 (5 bases). The CDR3 is 14 residues long. Trimming left V 0 bases short and J 4 bases short, with 7 bases between. Germline lookup yields CDR1 MGHDK and CDR2 SYGVNS.

This clonotype was seen at least ten times. The V call is TRBV20-1, the J call TRBJ2-3, with 8 nucleotides matching TRBD1. This CDR3 spans 19 amino acids. Germline assignment: CDR1 DFQATT and CDR2 SNEGSKA (reference sequence). V shed 2 bases, J shed 1 base, and the junction held 17 bases outside the gene matches. Written as DNA, the CDR3 is TGCAGTGCTAGAAGCCACATTAACCTCCGGGACAGGCGCACAGATACGCAGTATTTT. Protein: CSARSHINLRDRRTDTQYF.

This clonotype was counted ten times or more. This rearrangement joins TRBV19 to TRBJ2-3; 8 bases fit TRBD1. V lost 4 bases to trimming and J lost 4 bases; unmatched junction nucleotides: 10. Germline lookup yields CDR1 LNHDA and CDR2 SQIVND (reference sequence). The CDR3 loop spans 16 amino acids. CDR3 DNA: TGTGCCAGTAGTACACCAGACAGGGGAGTAGCAGATACGCAGTATTTT. Translation: CASSTPDRGVADTQYF. The whole variable domain, remainder taken from reference TRBV19 and TRBJ2-3, is DGGITQSPKYLFRKEGQNVTLSCEQNLNHDAMYWYRQDPGQGLRLIYYSQIVNDFQKGDIAEGYSVSREKKESFPLTVTSAQKNPTAFYLCASSTPDRGVADTQYFGPGTRLTVL.

This clonotype occurred many times. The chain links TRBV25-1 to TRBJ2-2; D is ambiguous. This CDR3 region has 15 residues. The germline V gene has CDR1 MGHDK and CDR2 SYGVNS. The V gene lost 3 bases and the J gene lost 4 bases, with 12 bases spanning the gap. As DNA, the CDR3 is TGTGCCAGCAGTGAGCAAACAGTCCTCACCGGGGAGCTGTTTTTT. It specifies CASSEQTVLTGELFF.

This clonotype was counted ten times or more. V is TRBV27 and J is TRBJ1-5; 7 bases map to TRBD1. The CDR3 sequence is 16 residues long. Germline V gene sequence: CDR1 MNHEY, CDR2 SMNVEV (reference sequence). V lost 6 bases, J lost 3 bases, and 11 bases stayed unmatched. In DNA, the CDR3 is TGTGCCAGCAGGGGCTTGACCGGGACAGACAATCAGCCCCAGCATTTT. It codes for CASRGLTGTDNQPQHF.

This clonotype was picked up many times. The V call is TRBV7-9, the J call TRBJ2-7, with 8 bases fitting TRBD1. This CDR3 comprises 15 residues. Germline V CDR1 and CDR2: SEHNR, FQNEAQ (reference sequence). V was pared by 5 bases and J by 5 bases, with 11 bases of the junction left unmatched. The CDR3 protein is CASSRRQGIRDEQYF. The CDR3 nucleotides read TGTGCCAGCAGCCGACGACAGGGGATAAGGGACGAGCAGTACTTC. Full variable domain (rest looked up from reference TRBV7-9 and TRBJ2-7): DTGVSQNPRHKITKRGQNVTFRCDPISEHNRLYWYRQTLGQGPEFLTYFQNEAQLEKSRLLSDRFSAERPKGSFSTLEIQRTEQGDSAMYLCASSRRQGIRDEQYFGPGTRLTVT.